A single sample gave rise to the 8 T cell receptor beta chains below, sequenced in a study of OX40 agonist ivuxolimab in advanced cancers. Method: immunoSEQ multiplex PCR; TCRdb's copy keeps in-frame clones and lacks some. The sample holds about 54,000 clones, approximately 85% seen once. Specimen: CD4+ or CD8+ T cells sorted from blood, collected in a trial of the OX40 agonist ivuxolimab. Receptor source: an adult with an advanced solid tumor such as melanoma, head and neck, liver or kidney cancer.

This rearrangement joins TRBV12-5 to TRBJ2-2; 12 bases line up with TRBD1. After removal of 3 bases from V and 5 bases from J, the junction contained 7 bases not matched to a gene. This CDR3 spans 17 amino acids. Germline V gives CDR1 LGHNT, CDR2 FRNRAP. The CDR3 spells CASGFFGDRGLTGELFF. The CDR3 DNA is TGTGCTAGTGGTTTTTTCGGGGACAGGGGGCTTACCGGGGAGCTGTTTTTT.

V is TRBV7-9 and J is TRBJ2-7, with D possibly matching TRBD2 (5 bases). The CDR3 contains 13 residues. V shed 1 base and J shed 5 bases, with 9 bases lying between them. Germline V gene lookup returns CDR1 SEHNR and CDR2 FQNEAQ (reference sequence). As DNA, the CDR3 is TGTGCCAGCAGCTTAGGAAGGGAGAACGAGCAGTACTTC. Translation: CASSLGRENEQYF.

The chain recombines TRBV7-8 with TRBJ2-2; no reliable D call. CDR3 size: 15 residues. The germline gives CDR1 SGHVS, CDR2 FQNEAQ. V lost 0 bases, J lost 5 bases, and 10 bases lay in between. CDR3 residues: CASSLAQSITGELFF. The CDR3 nucleotides read TGTGCCAGCAGCTTAGCACAATCTATAACCGGGGAGCTGTTTTTT.

This clone was picked up one time. The rearrangement joins TRBV27 to TRBJ1-6; no firm D call. V lost 6 bases to trimming and J lost 7 bases, with 13 bases between them. The CDR3 contains 14 residues. CDR1 is MNHEY, CDR2 SMNVEV, per germline (reference sequence). CDR3: CASSSSAGNSPLHF. In DNA, the CDR3 is TGTGCCAGCAGCTCCTCGGCCGGGAATTCACCCCTCCACTTT.

This chain links TRBV4-2 with TRBJ2-2, with D uncertain. Germline CDR1 is LGHNA and CDR2 is YNFKEQ. This CDR3 region has 12 residues. V dropped 2 bases and J dropped 4 bases, with 2 bases sitting between them. CDR3: CASSQPTGELFF. In DNA, the CDR3 is TGTGCCAGCAGCCAACCCACCGGGGAGCTGTTTTTT.

The chain combines TRBV7-3 with TRBJ2-1; D not certain. Germline V gene lookup returns CDR1 SGHTA and CDR2 FQGTGA. This CDR3 contains 15 residues. The V gene lost 6 bases and the J gene lost 6 bases, with 18 bases spanning the gap. The CDR3 region is CASSSGLQRINEQFF. The CDR3 DNA reads as TGTGCCAGCAGTTCGGGCCTACAAAGAATCAATGAGCAGTTCTTC. Variable domain in full (rest from reference TRBV7-3 and TRBJ2-1): GAGVSQTPSNKVTEKGKYVELRCDPISGHTALYWYRQSLGQGPEFLIYFQGTGAADDSGLPNDRFFAVRPEGSVSTLKIQRTERGDSAVYLCASSSGLQRINEQFFGPGTRLTVL.

This chain connects TRBV5-1 to TRBJ1-4; D gene uncertain. Germline CDR1 is SGHRS and CDR2 is YFSETQ. The CDR3 spans 14 residues. Trimming took 3 bases from V and 2 from J, leaving 8 bases between them. As DNA, the CDR3 is TGCGCCAGCAGCTCTAGTGGGACTAATGAAAAACTGTTTTTT. Translation gives CASSSSGTNEKLFF.

The chain employs TRBV19 and TRBJ2-2; 8 bases are shared with TRBD1. CDR3 size: 12 residues. V lost 6 bases, J lost 11 bases, and 5 bases stayed unmatched. CDR1 and CDR2 from the germline V gene are LNHDA and SQIVND (reference sequence). This CDR3 reads CASRPGTGELFF. The CDR3 region has the DNA TGTGCCAGTAGGCCCGGGACAGGCGAGCTGTTTTTT.